This T cell receptor (beta chain) stems from a study of T-cell reconstitution after alpha-beta-depleted transplantation in children. Study results and caveats: One year after transplant, T-cell counts and diversity came mostly from newly produced T cells. Recipient T cells and thymic progenitors that survived gave rise to the high TCRbeta diversity observed at day 60 in some patients. Expanded graft clones, several hundred of them, were reportedly the source of alpha-beta T cells about two months after transplant.

In its sample, this clonotype was seen many times. What it binds is not known. During its preparation, the TCRbeta library received unique molecular identifiers. TCRdb reprocessed the PCR reads via MiXCR and lists one record per CDR3 protein. The sample consists of 85,000 to 120,000 distinct CDR3 sequences, 6% of them appearing once. This specimen was PBMCs, mostly from graft donor cells, taken 60 days after TCRalphabeta/CD19-depleted stem cell transplant. This TCR was sampled from a female patient aged 2-10 years who had a stem cell transplant for Fanconi anemia, so the T cells may come from the graft donor.

CDR3: CASSFPLRETQYF. The CDR3 bases are TGTGCCAGCAGTTTCCCCCTAAGGGAGACCCAGTACTTC. The V and J genes are TRBV28 and TRBJ2-5; the D is unclear. Germline CDR1 MDHEN, CDR2 SYDVKM. Trimming removed 3 bases at V and 5 bases at J, with 10 bases between. This CDR3 region has 13 residues.